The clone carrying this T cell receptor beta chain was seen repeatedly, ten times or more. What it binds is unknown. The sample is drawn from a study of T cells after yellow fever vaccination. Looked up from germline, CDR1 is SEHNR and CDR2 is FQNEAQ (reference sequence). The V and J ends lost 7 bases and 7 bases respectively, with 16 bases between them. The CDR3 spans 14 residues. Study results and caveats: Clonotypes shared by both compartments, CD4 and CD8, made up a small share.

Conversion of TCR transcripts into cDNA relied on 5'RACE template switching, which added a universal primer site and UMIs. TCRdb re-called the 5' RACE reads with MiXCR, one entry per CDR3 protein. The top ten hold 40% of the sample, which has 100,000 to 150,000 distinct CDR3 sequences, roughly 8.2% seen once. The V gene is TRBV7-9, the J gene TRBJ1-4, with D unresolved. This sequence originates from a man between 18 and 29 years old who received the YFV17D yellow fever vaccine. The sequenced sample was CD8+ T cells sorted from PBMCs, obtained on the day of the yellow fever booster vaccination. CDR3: CASNSGGFGEKLFF. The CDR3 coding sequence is TGTGCCAGCAACTCGGGTGGTTTCGGTGAAAAACTGTTTTTT.